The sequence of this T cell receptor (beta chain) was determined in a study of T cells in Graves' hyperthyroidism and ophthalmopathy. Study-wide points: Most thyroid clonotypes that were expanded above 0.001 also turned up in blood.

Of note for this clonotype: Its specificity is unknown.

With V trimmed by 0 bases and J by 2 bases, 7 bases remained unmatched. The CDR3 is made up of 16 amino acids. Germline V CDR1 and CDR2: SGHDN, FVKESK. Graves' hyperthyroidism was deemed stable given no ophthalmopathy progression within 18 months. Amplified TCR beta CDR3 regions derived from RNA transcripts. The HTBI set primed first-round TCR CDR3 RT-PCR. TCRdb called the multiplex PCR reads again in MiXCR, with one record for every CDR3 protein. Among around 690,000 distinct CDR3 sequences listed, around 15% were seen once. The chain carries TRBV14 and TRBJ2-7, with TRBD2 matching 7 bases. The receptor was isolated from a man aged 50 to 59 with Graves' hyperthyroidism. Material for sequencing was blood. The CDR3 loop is CASSQDWASGPYEQYF. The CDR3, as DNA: TGTGCCAGCAGCCAAGATTGGGCTAGCGGTCCCTACGAGCAGTACTTC. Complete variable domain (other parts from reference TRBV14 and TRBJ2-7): EAGVTQFPSHSVIEKGQTVTLRCDPISGHDNLYWYRRVMGKEIKFLLHFVKESKQDESGMPNNRFLAERTGGTYSTLKVQPAELEDSGVYFCASSQDWASGPYEQYFGPGTRLTVT.